A single sample is the source of the 25 T cell receptor beta chains below, sequenced in a study of OX40 agonist ivuxolimab in advanced cancers. Measured with immunoSEQ multiplex PCR; TCRdb has only the in-frame clones, and not every one. In the table there are 4,500 to 7,000 clones, 60% to 75% of which are singletons. The specimen was CD4+ or CD8+ T cells sorted from blood, collected in a trial of the OX40 agonist ivuxolimab. All receptors come from an adult with an advanced solid tumor such as melanoma, head and neck, liver or kidney cancer.

The chain links TRBV11-3 to TRBJ2-2, with 12 bases that match TRBD2. The V gene's germline CDR1 is SGHNT and CDR2 YENEEA. The V and J ends lost 5 bases and 8 bases, in that order; junction bases with no gene match: 9. This CDR3 contains 16 residues. The CDR3 region has the DNA TGTGCCAGCAGCCCGAGACTAGCGGGAGTTCGGGGGGAGCTGTTTTTT. It translates to CASSPRLAGVRGELFF.

This CDR3 reads CASSAPTGTGETYEQYF. CDR3 in DNA: TGTGCCAGCAGCGCGCCAACCGGGACAGGGGAGACATACGAGCAGTACTTC. The chain is built from TRBV9 and TRBJ2-7; the match to TRBD1 covers 10 bases. The CDR3 length is 17 residues. Trimming at V came to 3 bases and at J to 4 bases, leaving 13 bases not matched to a gene. Germline values: CDR1 SGDLS, CDR2 YYNGEE.

The genes are TRBV9 and TRBJ1-4; 8 bases match TRBD1. Per the germline V gene, CDR1 is SGDLS and CDR2 is YYNGEE. The ends lost 5 bases at V and 1 base at J; junction bases unmatched: 4. The CDR3 consists of 15 residues. The CDR3 reads CASSPRGQTNEKLFF. The CDR3 region has the DNA TGTGCCAGCAGTCCCAGGGGGCAAACTAATGAAAAACTGTTTTTT.

V is TRBV29-1 and J is TRBJ2-1; 8 nucleotides line up with TRBD2. This CDR3 is built from 11 residues. V was pared by 4 bases and J by 9 bases, with 2 bases of the junction left unmatched. The germline V gene has CDR1 SQVTM and CDR2 ANQGSEA. The CDR3 is CSVAGGSEQFF. CDR3 DNA: TGCAGCGTTGCGGGGGGGAGTGAGCAGTTCTTC.

The J gene is TRBJ1-2, the V gene TRBV4-3, with unresolved D. This CDR3 has 14 residues. V lost 4 bases and J lost 4, with 13 bases in between. Germline CDR1 LGHNA, CDR2 YSLEER. CDR3 sequence (DNA): TGCGCCAGCAGCCCAGGAGAAGGTTCCTATGGCTACACCTTC. Protein: CASSPGEGSYGYTF.

This chain joins TRBV7-9 and TRBJ1-2, with 8 bases aligning to TRBD1. CDR3 length: 13 amino acids. CDR1 is SEHNR and CDR2 is FQNEAQ in the germline V gene (reference sequence). With 5 bases clipped from V and 7 bases from J, the junction kept 6 bases outside the gene matches. The CDR3 loop is CASSLDRGAGYTF. Written as DNA, the CDR3 is TGTGCCAGCAGCCTCGACAGGGGAGCTGGCTACACCTTC.

The chain joins TRBV2 to TRBJ2-7; D is undetermined. The CDR3 totals 15 residues. V was trimmed by 3 bases and J by 1 base, leaving 13 bases between them. Germline V gene sequence: CDR1 SNHLY, CDR2 FYNNEI. In DNA, the CDR3 is TGTGCCAGCAGTGAGAGGTCGACGGGTTCCTACGAGCAGTACTTC. It specifies CASSERSTGSYEQYF.

By sample share, this clone is medium-sized. The CDR3 DNA reads as TGTGCCAGCTCTAGCGGGGGGGCCTACGAGCAGTACTTC. Translated: CASSSGGAYEQYF. The chain has TRBV7-8 and TRBJ2-7, with TRBD2 matching over 12 bases. The CDR3 sequence is 13 residues long. Germline CDR1 SGHVS, CDR2 FQNEAQ. Losses at the gene ends were 8 bases for V and 2 bases for J; bases not matched to a gene: 1.

The chain links TRBV5-1 to TRBJ2-7, with TRBD1 matching over 11 bases. CDR3 length: 13 residues. With V trimmed by 3 bases and J by 5 bases, 1 base remained unmatched. Germline CDR1 reads SGHRS; CDR2 reads YFSETQ. In nucleotides, the CDR3 is TGCGCCAGCAGCTGGACAGGGGGCAACGAGCAGTACTTC. Residues: CASSWTGGNEQYF. Supplemented by reference TRBV5-1 and TRBJ2-7, the full variable domain reads KAGVTQTPRYLIKTRGQQVTLSCSPISGHRSVSWYQQTPGQGLQFLFEYFSETQRNKGNFPGRFSGRQFSNSRSEMNVSTLELGDSALYLCASSWTGGNEQYFGPGTRLTVT.

Points on this clone: The junction departs from the called germline gene at one end, perhaps through a read error. The chain joins TRBV7-2 to TRBJ1-5; D unclear. The germline V gene has CDR1 SGHTA and CDR2 FQGNSA. This CDR3 contains 13 residues. In DNA, the CDR3 is TGTGCCAGCAGTTTAGCCGCGAGACGGCCCCAGCATTTT. Translation gives CASSLAARRPQHF.

This clone was counted only a few times. In the same sample, other DNA sequences code for this CDR3. The chain links TRBV9 to TRBJ1-2; no firm D call. V was pared by 0 bases and J by 1 base, with 13 bases between. This CDR3 is 16 amino acids long. CDR1 and CDR2 from the germline V gene are SGDLS and YYNGEE. CDR3 coding DNA: TGTGCCAGCAGCGTAGCTAGGTCAGGTGATAACTATGGCTACACCTTC. Amino acid sequence: CASSVARSGDNYGYTF.

The genes are TRBV4-1 and TRBJ2-7; 10 nucleotides line up with TRBD2. From germline, CDR1 is MGHRA and CDR2 YSYEKL. CDR3 size: 16 residues. V shed 0 bases, J shed 3 bases, and the junction held 5 bases outside the gene matches. The CDR3 DNA follows: TGCGCCAGCAGCCAAGATTCGAGCGGGAGGGTCTACGAGCAGTACTTC. It yields the protein CASSQDSSGRVYEQYF.

The table lists this clone with a few counts. J is TRBJ2-3 and V is TRBV19; 7 bases map to TRBD2. Germline V gene data show CDR1 as LNHDA and CDR2 as SQIVND (reference sequence). V lost 3 bases and J lost 2; bases outside the gene matches: 8. CDR3 length: 16 residues. CDR3 region: CASSMGNGGITDTQYF. In DNA, the CDR3 is TGTGCCAGTAGTATGGGAAACGGGGGGATCACAGATACGCAGTATTTT. The full variable domain, with the rest looked up from reference TRBV19 and TRBJ2-3, is DGGITQSPKYLFRKEGQNVTLSCEQNLNHDAMYWYRQDPGQGLRLIYYSQIVNDFQKGDIAEGYSVSREKKESFPLTVTSAQKNPTAFYLCASSMGNGGITDTQYFGPGTRLTVL.

The chain carries TRBV11-3 and TRBJ2-5, with D maybe TRBD2 (6 bases). The CDR3 is 14 residues long. Germline V gene sequence: CDR1 SGHNT, CDR2 YENEEA. Trimming pared 4 bases from V and 5 bases from J, leaving 14 bases between. This chain's CDR3 is CASSSPAGGETQYF. The CDR3 region has the DNA TGTGCCAGCAGCTCCCCTGCCGGGGGTGAGACCCAGTACTTC.

This rearrangement joins TRBV5-6 to TRBJ2-2, with a possible D match to TRBD2 (5 bases). The CDR3 contains 14 residues. V gave up 7 bases and J gave up 6 bases, with 16 bases separating them. The V gene's germline CDR1 is SGHDT and CDR2 YYEEEE. The CDR3 coding sequence is TGTGCCAGCGGCCTGGGGTCCGGGGCCGGGGAGCTGTTTTTT. Its translation is CASGLGSGAGELFF.

The chain couples TRBV7-2 to TRBJ2-7; D possibly corresponds to TRBD2 (7 bases). Trimming took 0 bases from V and 5 from J, leaving 11 bases between them. The CDR3 contains 14 residues. The germline CDR1 and CDR2 sequences are SGHTA and FQGNSA. CDR3 nucleotides: TGTGCCAGCAGCTTAGCGCGGGGGCTCCACGAGCAGTACTTC. Encoded protein: CASSLARGLHEQYF.

The V and J genes are TRBV7-2 and TRBJ2-7; 7 bases are a match to TRBD1. The V and J ends lost 4 bases and 0 bases, in that order; junction bases with no gene match: 9. This CDR3 is 16 amino acids long. Per the germline V gene, CDR1 is SGHTA and CDR2 is FQGNSA. CDR3 sequence: CASSSFGTASSYEQYF. CDR3 bases: TGTGCCAGCAGCTCGTTCGGGACAGCGAGCTCCTACGAGCAGTACTTC.

The J gene is TRBJ1-2, the V gene TRBV2; a weak D match, TRBD1 (5 bases). In germline, CDR1 is SNHLY, CDR2 FYNNEI. V gave up 5 bases and J gave up 0 bases, with 13 bases separating them. The CDR3 length is 15 residues. As DNA, the CDR3 is TGTGCCAGCAGTTTTATAGACAGCACTAACTATGGCTACACCTTC. It specifies CASSFIDSTNYGYTF.

V and J are TRBV6-1 and TRBJ1-6, with unresolved D. Germline V CDR1 and CDR2: MNHNS, SASEGT. V shed 6 bases and J shed 4 bases, with 10 bases lying between them. The CDR3 spans 14 residues. The CDR3 nucleotides are TGTGCCAGCAGCCCTGGACCGTATAATTCACCCCTCCACTTT. Amino acids: CASSPGPYNSPLHF.

This clone was seen at least ten times. The chain joins TRBV18 to TRBJ1-5; D ambiguous. Germline lookup yields CDR1 KGHSH and CDR2 LQKENI. Trimming pared 6 bases from V and 7 bases from J, leaving 13 bases between. The CDR3 runs to 13 residues. The CDR3 reads CASSHRSSQPQHF. The CDR3, as DNA: TGTGCCAGCTCGCATCGGTCCAGCCAGCCCCAGCATTTT.

As regards this clone: The junction does not match germline at one end; this may be a read error. V is TRBV10-3 and J is TRBJ1-2, with 7 bases matching TRBD1. This CDR3 has 14 amino acids. From germline, CDR1 is ENHRY and CDR2 SYGVKD. CDR3 coding DNA: TGTGCCAGCAGTTACGGCAGGGGGGTGGAAGGCTACACCTTC. Translated: CASSYGRGVEGYTF.

This clone has more than one count but fewer than ten. V and J are TRBV6-1 and TRBJ2-1, with D perhaps assigned TRBD1 or TRBD2 (5 bases each). The CDR3 totals 16 residues. Germline CDR1 reads MNHNS; CDR2 reads SASEGT. The V and J ends lost 3 bases and 0 bases respectively, with 12 bases between them. The DNA of the CDR3 is TGTGCCAGCAGTGAGTGGGGACGTAGCTCCTACAATGAGCAGTTCTTC. Protein sequence: CASSEWGRSSYNEQFF.

J is TRBJ2-1 and V is TRBV10-3; 12 bases map to TRBD2. V was clipped by 0 bases and J by 5 bases; unmatched bases: 11. The germline V gene encodes CDR1 ENHRY and CDR2 SYGVKD. The CDR3 has 19 residues. The CDR3 protein is CAISESMGLAGGLHNEQFF. The CDR3 DNA reads TGTGCCATCAGTGAGTCAATGGGGCTAGCGGGAGGGCTTCACAATGAGCAGTTCTTC.

The V gene is TRBV7-2, the J gene TRBJ2-2; the match to TRBD1 covers 7 bases. V shed 3 bases and J 4 bases; nucleotides not matched to a gene: 5. This CDR3 is built from 15 residues. Germline loops: CDR1 SGHTA, CDR2 FQGNSA. CDR3 bases: TGTGCCAGCAGCTTCTCGACAGGGTCCACCGGGGAGCTGTTTTTT. This encodes CASSFSTGSTGELFF.

V usage is TRBV15 and J usage is TRBJ2-3; TRBD1 might be the D (5 bases). Germline V CDR1 and CDR2: LNHNV, YYDKDF (reference sequence). V lost 5 bases and J 2 bases, leaving 14 bases between the germline ends. The CDR3 sequence is 15 residues long. In DNA, the CDR3 is TGTGCCACCAGCCCTTACCGGACAAACACAGATACGCAGTATTTT. Protein sequence: CATSPYRTNTDTQYF.